This T cell receptor beta chain derives from a study of regulatory T cells in long-lasting Graves disease. General study results and limits: Persistent cases favored TRBV28, TRBJ1-2 and TRBJ2-5.

This clonotype was seen many times. Its target is not known. J lost 6 bases, V lost 7 bases, and 7 bases had no gene match. Germline CDR1 and CDR2: SGHTA and FQGNSA. The CDR3 length is 14 residues. Arm-PCR of CDR3 regions and iRepertoire HTBI primers were used to build TCR beta libraries. TCRdb reanalysed the multiplex PCR reads using MiXCR and keeps one entry per CDR3 protein. Found here are 600,000 to 650,000 distinct CDR3 sequences, roughly 15% of them singletons; the top ten hold around a sixth. The time point: newly diagnosed GD, antithyroid drugs for less than 3 months. RNA extracted from PBMCs served as the sequencing template. In each case, Graves' disease was diagnosed per American Thyroid Association guidelines. The sample was also linked to a second study, of T cells in Graves' hyperthyroidism and ophthalmopathy.

This chain links TRBV7-2 with TRBJ2-2; 8 bases match TRBD2. The clonotype was recovered from a woman aged 25-40 years with Graves disease. The specimen was peripheral blood mononuclear cells (PBMCs), collected at new diagnosis, from a patient treated with antithyroid drugs. This CDR3 is CASNLIAGSGELFF. DNA for the CDR3: TGTGCCAGCAATTTGATAGCGGGATCCGGGGAGCTGTTTTTT. Variable domain in full (rest from reference TRBV7-2 and TRBJ2-2): GAGVSQSPSNKVTEKGKDVELRCDPISGHTALYWYRQSLGQGLEFLIYFQGNSAPDKSGLPSDRFSAERTGGSVSTLTIQRTQQEDSAVYLCASNLIAGSGELFFGEGSRLTVL.